This TCR beta chain was captured by sequencing in a study of cytomegalovirus exposure and HLA in healthy donors. PCR used 60 Vbeta primers and 13 Jbeta primers. The table came from immunoSEQ multiplex PCR; TCRdb's copy has only in-frame clones and leaves some out. This table holds some 60,000 clones, roughly 77% found once. In its sample, this clone was seen a few times. Germline V gene sequence: CDR1 SGHNT, CDR2 YYREEE (reference sequence). The CDR3 runs to 13 residues. The V and J ends lost 2 bases and 1 base respectively, with 7 bases between them. The TCR sequence derives from a woman in her twenties or thirties in good health and CMV-seronegative. This rearrangement joins TRBV5-4 to TRBJ2-7, with D possibly TRBD2 on 6 matching bases. Sequencing used PBMCs. The CDR3 region is CASSFSGSYEQYF. CDR3 nucleotide sequence: TGTGCCAGCAGCTTTAGCGGATCCTACGAGCAGTACTTC.